The 7 T cell receptor beta chains given below trace back to one sample, sequenced in a study of patients and donors after allogeneic stem cell transplantation. TCRdb reanalysed the RT-PCR reads using MiXCR and keeps one entry per CDR3 protein. The sample has roughly 940,000 distinct CDR3 sequences, approximately 18% seen once. Sequencing was done on a sample of blood, either unsorted or a sorted T cell fraction (not recorded which). The source of these receptors is a human donor who was either an allogeneic HSCT recipient or a stem cell or donor lymphocyte infusion donor (not recorded which). It is not recorded whose cells these are; they may come from a transplant donor.

The chain links TRBV4-1 to TRBJ1-6, with 7 positions matching TRBD1. This CDR3 contains 15 residues. V was clipped by 2 bases and J by 4 bases; unmatched bases: 2. CDR1 and CDR2 (germline): MGHRA, YSYEKL. CDR3 protein: CASSQTRGYNSPLHF. In DNA, the CDR3 is TGCGCCAGCAGCCAAACCAGGGGGTATAATTCACCCCTCCACTTT.

The CDR3, as DNA: TGTGCCAGCAGCTCTACGACGTTGATGAACACTGAAGCTTTCTTT. Amino acids: CASSSTTLMNTEAFF. The chain recombines TRBV7-9 with TRBJ1-1; D not resolved. This CDR3 spans 15 amino acids. Trimming left V 4 bases short and J 0 bases short, with 12 bases between. Looked up from germline, CDR1 is SEHNR and CDR2 is FQNEAQ (reference sequence).

This clonotype has only a few counts. The CDR3 is CASSEISPGYTF. The CDR3 region has the DNA TGTGCCAGCAGTGAAATTTCCCCAGGCTACACCTTC. V gene TRBV6-1 combines with J gene TRBJ1-2; no firm D call. Germline lookup yields CDR1 MNHNS and CDR2 SASEGT. CDR3 length: 12 amino acids. V was trimmed by 2 bases and J by 8 bases, leaving 9 bases between them.

This clonotype was recorded once. The chain uses TRBV3-1 and TRBJ2-3; D might be TRBD2 (5 bases). The CDR3 sequence is 16 residues long. The germline gives CDR1 LGHDT, CDR2 YNNKEL (reference sequence). The germline V and J ends were trimmed by 1 base and 0 bases, with 11 bases remaining between them. Written as DNA, the CDR3 is TGTGCCAGCAGCCAAGGGGTCCGCGGGAGCACAGATACGCAGTATTTT. Translating gives CASSQGVRGSTDTQYF.

This clonotype occurred a few times. In DNA form, the CDR3 reads TGCGCCAGCAGCTCGAATAGAGGCCCCACAGATACGCAGTATTTT. This sequence encodes CASSSNRGPTDTQYF. The chain links TRBV5-1 to TRBJ2-3; D uncertain. Trimming took 3 bases from V and 2 from J, leaving 13 bases between them. The CDR3 is 15 amino acids. The V gene's germline CDR1 is SGHRS and CDR2 YFSETQ.

The genes are TRBV24-1 and TRBJ2-7; 7 bases align to TRBD1. The CDR3 sequence is 16 residues long. With V trimmed by 0 bases and J by 1 base, 5 bases remained unmatched. CDR1 and CDR2 from the germline V gene are KGHDR and SFDVKD. CDR3 sequence: CATSDLQGDGSYEQYF. Here the CDR3 DNA reads TGTGCCACCAGTGATTTGCAGGGGGACGGGTCCTACGAGCAGTACTTC.

Only a few counts were recorded for this clonotype. The gene calls are TRBV20-1 and TRBJ2-4, with 10 bases aligning to TRBD2. The V and J ends lost 1 base and 7 bases, in that order; junction bases with no gene match: 7. Germline V gene data show CDR1 as DFQATT and CDR2 as SNEGSKA (reference sequence). This CDR3 is 15 amino acids long. This CDR3 is CSARGGSGGYNIQYF. Here the CDR3 DNA reads TGCAGTGCTAGAGGGGGTAGCGGGGGGTACAACATTCAGTACTTC.